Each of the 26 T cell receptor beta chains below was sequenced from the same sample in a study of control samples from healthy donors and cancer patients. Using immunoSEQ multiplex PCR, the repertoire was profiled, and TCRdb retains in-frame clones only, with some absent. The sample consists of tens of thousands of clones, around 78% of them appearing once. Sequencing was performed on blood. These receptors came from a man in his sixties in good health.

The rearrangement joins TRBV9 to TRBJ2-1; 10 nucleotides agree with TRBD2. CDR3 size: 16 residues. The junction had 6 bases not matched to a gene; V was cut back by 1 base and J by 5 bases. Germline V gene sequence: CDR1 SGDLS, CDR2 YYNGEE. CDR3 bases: TGTGCCAGCAGCGTAAGCTCTAGCGGGGGAAACAATGAGCAGTTCTTC. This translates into CASSVSSSGGNNEQFF.

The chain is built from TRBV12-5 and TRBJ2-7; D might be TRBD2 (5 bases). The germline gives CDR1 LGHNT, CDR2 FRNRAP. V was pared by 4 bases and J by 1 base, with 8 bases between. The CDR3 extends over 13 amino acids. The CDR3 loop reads CASGSTRSYEQYF. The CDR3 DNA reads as TGTGCTAGTGGTTCCACTAGATCCTACGAGCAGTACTTC.

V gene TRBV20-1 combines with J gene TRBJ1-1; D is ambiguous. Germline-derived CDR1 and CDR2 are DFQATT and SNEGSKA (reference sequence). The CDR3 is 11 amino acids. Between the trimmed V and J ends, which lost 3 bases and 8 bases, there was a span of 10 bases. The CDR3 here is CSARGVSEAFF. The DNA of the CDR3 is TGCAGTGCTAGGGGAGTTTCGGAAGCTTTCTTT.

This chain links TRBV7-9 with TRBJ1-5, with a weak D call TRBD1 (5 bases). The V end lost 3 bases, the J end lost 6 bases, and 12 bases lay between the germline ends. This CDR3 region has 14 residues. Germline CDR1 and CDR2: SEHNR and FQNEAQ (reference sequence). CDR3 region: CASSLAGLSQPQHF. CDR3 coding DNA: TGTGCCAGCAGCTTGGCAGGGTTAAGTCAGCCCCAGCATTTT.

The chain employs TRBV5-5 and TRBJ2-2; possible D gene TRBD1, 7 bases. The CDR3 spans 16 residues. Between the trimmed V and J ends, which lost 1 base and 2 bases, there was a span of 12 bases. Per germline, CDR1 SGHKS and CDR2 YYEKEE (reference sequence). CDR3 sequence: CASSLRRGLNTGELFF. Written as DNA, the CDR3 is TGTGCCAGCAGCTTGAGGAGGGGGCTCAACACCGGGGAGCTGTTTTTT. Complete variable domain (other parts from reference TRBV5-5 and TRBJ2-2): DAGVTQSPTHLIKTRGQQVTLRCSPISGHKSVSWYQQVLGQGPQFIFQYYEKEERGRGNFPDRFSARQFPNYSSELNVNALLLGDSALYLCASSLRRGLNTGELFFGEGSRLTVL.

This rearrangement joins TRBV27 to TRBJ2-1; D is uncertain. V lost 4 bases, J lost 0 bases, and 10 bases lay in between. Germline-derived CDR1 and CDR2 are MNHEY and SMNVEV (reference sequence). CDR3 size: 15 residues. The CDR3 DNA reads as TGTGCCAGCAGTTCTTACTACCGCTCCTACAATGAGCAGTTCTTC. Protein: CASSSYYRSYNEQFF.

DNA of the CDR3: TGTGCCAGCAGCTTGGCTTTCAGCCAAGAGACCCAGTACTTC. The encoded protein is CASSLAFSQETQYF. J is TRBJ2-5 and V is TRBV5-5, with D hard to call. This CDR3 region has 14 residues. Germline V CDR1 and CDR2: SGHKS, YYEKEE (reference sequence). Trimming cost V 0 bases and J 1 base, with 7 bases left between them.

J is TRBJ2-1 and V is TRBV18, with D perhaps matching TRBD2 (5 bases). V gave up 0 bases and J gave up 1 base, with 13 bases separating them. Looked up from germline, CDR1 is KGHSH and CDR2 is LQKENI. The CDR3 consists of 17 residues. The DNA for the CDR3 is TGTGCCAGCTCACCACCGGGCAGACCGGGGTCCTACAATGAGCAGTTCTTC. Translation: CASSPPGRPGSYNEQFF.

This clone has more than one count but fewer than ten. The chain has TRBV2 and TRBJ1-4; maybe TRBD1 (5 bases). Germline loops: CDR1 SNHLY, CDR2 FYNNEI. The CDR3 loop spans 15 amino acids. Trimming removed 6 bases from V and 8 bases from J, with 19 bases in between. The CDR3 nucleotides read TGTGCCAGCAGCCCCTGGGCGGGGGTGGGGGAAAAACTGTTTTTT. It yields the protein CASSPWAGVGEKLFF.

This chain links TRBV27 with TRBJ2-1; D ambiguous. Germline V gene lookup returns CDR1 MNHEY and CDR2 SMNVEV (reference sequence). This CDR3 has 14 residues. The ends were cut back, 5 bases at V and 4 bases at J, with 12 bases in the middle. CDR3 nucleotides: TGTGCCAGCAGTCCAAACCCGGATTACAATGAGCAGTTCTTC. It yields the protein CASSPNPDYNEQFF.

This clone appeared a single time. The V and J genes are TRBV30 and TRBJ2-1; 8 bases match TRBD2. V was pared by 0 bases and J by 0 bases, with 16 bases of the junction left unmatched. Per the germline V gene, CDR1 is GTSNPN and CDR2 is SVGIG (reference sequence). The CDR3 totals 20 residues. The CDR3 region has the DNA TGTGCCTGGAGTGTACGACGGAGAGAAATAAGCGGGAGCTCCTACAATGAGCAGTTCTTC. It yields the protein CAWSVRRREISGSSYNEQFF.

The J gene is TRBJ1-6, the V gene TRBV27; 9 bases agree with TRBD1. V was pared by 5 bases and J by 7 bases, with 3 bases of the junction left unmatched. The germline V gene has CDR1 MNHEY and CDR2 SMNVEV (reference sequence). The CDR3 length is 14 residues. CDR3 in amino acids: CASSMTGGNSPLHF. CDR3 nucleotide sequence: TGTGCCAGCAGTATGACAGGGGGGAATTCACCCCTCCACTTT.

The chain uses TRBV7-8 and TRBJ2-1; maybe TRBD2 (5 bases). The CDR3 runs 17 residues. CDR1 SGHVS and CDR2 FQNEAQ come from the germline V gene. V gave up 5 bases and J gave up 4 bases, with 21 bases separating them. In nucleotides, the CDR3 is TGTGCCAGCAGCCCCATACGAGCGGCGCTCGGGTACAATGAGCAGTTCTTC. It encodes CASSPIRAALGYNEQFF.

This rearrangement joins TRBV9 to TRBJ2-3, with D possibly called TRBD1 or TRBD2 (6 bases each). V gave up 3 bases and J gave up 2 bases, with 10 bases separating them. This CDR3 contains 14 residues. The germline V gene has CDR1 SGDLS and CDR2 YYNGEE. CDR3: CASSGGGFTDTQYF. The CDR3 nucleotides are TGTGCCAGCAGCGGAGGGGGGTTCACAGATACGCAGTATTTT.

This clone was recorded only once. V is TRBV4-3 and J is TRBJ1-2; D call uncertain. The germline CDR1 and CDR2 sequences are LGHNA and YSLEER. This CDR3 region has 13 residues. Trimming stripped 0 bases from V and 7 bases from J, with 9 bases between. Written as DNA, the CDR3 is TGCGCCAGCAGCCAAGAGAACTGGGGTGGCTACACCTTC. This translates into CASSQENWGGYTF.

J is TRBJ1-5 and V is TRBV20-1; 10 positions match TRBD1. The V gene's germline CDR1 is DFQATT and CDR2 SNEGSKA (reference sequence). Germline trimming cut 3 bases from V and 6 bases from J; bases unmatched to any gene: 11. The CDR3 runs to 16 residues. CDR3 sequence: CSASNPGQGRGQPQHF. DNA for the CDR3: TGCAGTGCTAGTAACCCGGGACAGGGGAGAGGTCAGCCCCAGCATTTT.

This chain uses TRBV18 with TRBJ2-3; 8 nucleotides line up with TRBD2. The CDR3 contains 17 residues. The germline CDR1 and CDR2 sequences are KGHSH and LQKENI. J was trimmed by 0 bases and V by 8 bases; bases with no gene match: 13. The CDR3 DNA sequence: TGTGCCAGCCTGGGCAGCGGGAGAGGGATGAGCACAGATACGCAGTATTTT. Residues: CASLGSGRGMSTDTQYF.

CDR3 amino acids: CAPAGVLGYGYTF. Here the CDR3 DNA reads TGTGCCCCCGCAGGGGTTTTAGGCTATGGCTACACCTTC. The J gene is TRBJ1-2, the V gene TRBV24-1, with a weak D call TRBD1 (6 bases). This CDR3 has 13 amino acids. Germline lookup yields CDR1 KGHDR and CDR2 SFDVKD. The V and J ends lost 12 bases and 4 bases respectively, with 17 bases between them.

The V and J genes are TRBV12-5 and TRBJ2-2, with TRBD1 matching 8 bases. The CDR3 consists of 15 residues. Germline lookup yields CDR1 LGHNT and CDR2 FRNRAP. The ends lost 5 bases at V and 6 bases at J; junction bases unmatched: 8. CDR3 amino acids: CASGGTGGRAGELFF. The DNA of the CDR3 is TGTGCTAGTGGTGGAACAGGGGGTCGCGCCGGGGAGCTGTTTTTT. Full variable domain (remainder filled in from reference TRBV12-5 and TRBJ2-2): DARVTQTPRHKVTEMGQEVTMRCQPILGHNTVFWYRQTMMQGLELLAYFRNRAPLDDSGMPKDRFSAEMPDATLATLKIQPSEPRDSAVYFCASGGTGGRAGELFFGEGSRLTVL.

CDR3: CASSGHRDSGFFATNEKLFF. The CDR3 nucleotides read TGTGCCAGCAGCGGTCACAGGGATAGCGGCTTCTTTGCAACTAATGAAAAACTGTTTTTT. The genes are TRBV9 and TRBJ1-4, with D tentatively TRBD1 (6 bases). This CDR3 is built from 20 residues. Germline CDR1 reads SGDLS; CDR2 reads YYNGEE. The V and J ends lost 3 bases and 0 bases respectively, with 24 bases between them.

CDR3 residues: CASSQDPGQGIAAPLHF. CDR3 DNA sequence: TGCGCCAGCAGCCAAGATCCGGGACAGGGAATCGCGGCACCCCTCCACTTT. The chain has TRBV4-3 and TRBJ1-6, with 9 nucleotides matching TRBD1. The CDR3 loop spans 17 amino acids. Trimming removed 0 bases from V and 11 bases from J; junction bases left unmatched: 11. Germline loops: CDR1 LGHNA, CDR2 YSLEER.

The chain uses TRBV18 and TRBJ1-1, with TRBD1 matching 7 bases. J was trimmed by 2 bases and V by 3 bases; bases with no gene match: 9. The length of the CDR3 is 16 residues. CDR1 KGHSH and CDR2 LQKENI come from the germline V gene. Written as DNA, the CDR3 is TGTGCCAGCTCACCCGATACCGGGACAGCCAACACTGAAGCTTTCTTT. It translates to CASSPDTGTANTEAFF.

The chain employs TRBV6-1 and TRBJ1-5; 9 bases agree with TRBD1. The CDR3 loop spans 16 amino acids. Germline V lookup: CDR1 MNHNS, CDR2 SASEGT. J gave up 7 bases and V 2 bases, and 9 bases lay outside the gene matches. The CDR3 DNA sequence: TGTGCCAGCAGTGAAAGGGGACAGGGTAAGGGACAGCCCCAGCATTTT. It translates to CASSERGQGKGQPQHF.

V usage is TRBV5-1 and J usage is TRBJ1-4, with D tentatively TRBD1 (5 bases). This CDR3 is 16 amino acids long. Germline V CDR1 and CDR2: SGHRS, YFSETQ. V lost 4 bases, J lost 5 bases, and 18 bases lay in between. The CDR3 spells CASSPPTGTVNEKLFF. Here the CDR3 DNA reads TGCGCCAGCAGCCCTCCAACCGGGACGGTGAATGAAAAACTGTTTTTT.

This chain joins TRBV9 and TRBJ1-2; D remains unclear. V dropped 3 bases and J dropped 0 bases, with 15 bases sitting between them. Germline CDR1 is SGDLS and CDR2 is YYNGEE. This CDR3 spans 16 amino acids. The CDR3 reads CASSGAWADANYGYTF. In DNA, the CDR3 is TGTGCCAGCAGCGGAGCTTGGGCCGACGCTAACTATGGCTACACCTTC.

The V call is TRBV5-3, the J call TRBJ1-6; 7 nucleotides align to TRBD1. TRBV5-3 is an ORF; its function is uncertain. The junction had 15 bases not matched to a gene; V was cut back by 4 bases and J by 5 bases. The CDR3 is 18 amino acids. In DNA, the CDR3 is TGTGCCAGAAGCGCCACTCGGACAGGCCCAAAAGATAATTCACCCCTCCACTTT. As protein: CARSATRTGPKDNSPLHF.